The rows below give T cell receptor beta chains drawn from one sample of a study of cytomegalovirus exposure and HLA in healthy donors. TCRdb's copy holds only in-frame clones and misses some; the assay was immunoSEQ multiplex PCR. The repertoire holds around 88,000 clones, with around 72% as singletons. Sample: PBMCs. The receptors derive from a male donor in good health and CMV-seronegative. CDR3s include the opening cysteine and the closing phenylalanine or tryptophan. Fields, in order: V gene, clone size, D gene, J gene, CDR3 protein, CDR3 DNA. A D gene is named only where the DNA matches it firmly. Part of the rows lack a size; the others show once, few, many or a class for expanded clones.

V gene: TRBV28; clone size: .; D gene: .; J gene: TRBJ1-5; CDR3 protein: CASSGGLRLNQPQHF; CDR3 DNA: TGTGCCAGCAGTGGGGGACTCCGACTGAATCAGCCCCAGCATTTT
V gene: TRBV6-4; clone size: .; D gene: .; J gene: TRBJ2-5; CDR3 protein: CASSDSAGGETQYF; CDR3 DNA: TGTGCCAGCAGTGACTCGGCAGGCGGGGAGACCCAGTACTTC
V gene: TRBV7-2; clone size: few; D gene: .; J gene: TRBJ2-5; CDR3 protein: CASSLVSDYPIQYF; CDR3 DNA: TGTGCCAGCAGCTTAGTATCGGACTATCCTATCCAGTACTTC
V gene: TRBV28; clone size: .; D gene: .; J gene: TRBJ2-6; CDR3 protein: CASSSPGTAAGANVLTF; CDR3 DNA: TGTGCCAGCAGCTCTCCGGGAACAGCAGCTGGGGCCAACGTCCTGACTTTC
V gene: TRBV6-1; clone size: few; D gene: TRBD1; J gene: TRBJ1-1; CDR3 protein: CASSARTGTVSGGTEAFF; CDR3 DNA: TGTGCCAGCAGTGCCCGGACCGGGACAGTCTCCGGCGGCACTGAAGCTTTCTTT
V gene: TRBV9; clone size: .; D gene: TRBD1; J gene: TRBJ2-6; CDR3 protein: CASSLQPGQASSGANVLTF; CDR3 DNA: TGTGCCAGCAGCCTCCAGCCGGGACAGGCCTCTTCTGGGGCCAACGTCCTGACTTTC
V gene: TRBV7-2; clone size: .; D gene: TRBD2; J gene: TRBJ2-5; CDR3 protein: CASSRGSGRRGETQYF; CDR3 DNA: TGTGCCAGCAGCCGGGGTAGCGGGAGGCGGGGTGAGACCCAGTACTTC
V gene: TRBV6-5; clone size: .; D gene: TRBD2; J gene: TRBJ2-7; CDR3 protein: CASSRTSGRLYEQYF; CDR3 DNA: TGTGCCAGCAGCCGGACTAGCGGGAGGCTTTACGAGCAGTACTTC
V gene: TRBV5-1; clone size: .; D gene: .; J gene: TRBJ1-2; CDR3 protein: CASSLNGGDGYTF; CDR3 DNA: TGCGCCAGCAGTCTGAACGGGGGGGATGGCTACACCTTC
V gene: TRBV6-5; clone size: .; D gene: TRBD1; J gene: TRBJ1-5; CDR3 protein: CASGGTGDQPQHF; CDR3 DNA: TGTGCCAGCGGAGGGACAGGGGACCAGCCCCAGCATTTT
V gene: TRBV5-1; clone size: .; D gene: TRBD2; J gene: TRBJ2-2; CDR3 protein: CASSHRTGGTGELFF; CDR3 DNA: TGCGCCAGCAGCCACCGGACGGGGGGCACCGGGGAGCTGTTTTTT
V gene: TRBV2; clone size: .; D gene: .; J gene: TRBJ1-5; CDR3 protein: CASKTRVSEQPQHF; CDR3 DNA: TGTGCCAGCAAGACGCGGGTCTCGGAACAGCCCCAGCATTTT
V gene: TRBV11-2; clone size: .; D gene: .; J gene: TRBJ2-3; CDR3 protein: CASSLGLGTDTQYF; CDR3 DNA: TGTGCCAGCAGCTTGGGACTCGGCACAGATACGCAGTATTTT
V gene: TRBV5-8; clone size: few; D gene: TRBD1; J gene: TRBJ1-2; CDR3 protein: CASSLMDRVYGYTF; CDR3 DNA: TGTGCCAGCAGCTTGATGGACAGGGTCTATGGCTACACCTTC
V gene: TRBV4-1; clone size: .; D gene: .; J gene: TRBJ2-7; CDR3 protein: CASSQLNSCEQYF; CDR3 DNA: TGCGCCAGCAGCCAACTTAACAGCTGCGAGCAGTACTTC
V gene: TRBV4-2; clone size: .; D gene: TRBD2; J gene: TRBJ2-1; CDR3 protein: CASSQPLAGGYNEQFF; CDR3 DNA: TGTGCCAGCAGCCAACCGCTAGCGGGGGGCTACAATGAGCAGTTCTTC
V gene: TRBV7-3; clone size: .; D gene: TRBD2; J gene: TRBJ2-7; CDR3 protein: CASSSTAGAHEQYF; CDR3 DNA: TGTGCCAGCAGCTCAACAGCGGGAGCCCACGAGCAGTACTTC
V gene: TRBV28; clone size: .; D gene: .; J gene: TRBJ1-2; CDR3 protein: CASTSGKIDTNYGYTF; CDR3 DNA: TGTGCCAGCACCTCAGGGAAGATTGATACCAACTATGGCTACACCTTC
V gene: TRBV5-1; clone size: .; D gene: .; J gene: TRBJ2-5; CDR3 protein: CASSFLGAGETQYF; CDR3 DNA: TGCGCCAGCAGCTTCCTAGGGGCAGGAGAGACCCAGTACTTC
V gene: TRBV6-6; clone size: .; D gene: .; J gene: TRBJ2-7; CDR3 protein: CASSYEAYYEQYF; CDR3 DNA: TGTGCCAGCAGTTACGAGGCCTACTACGAGCAGTACTTC
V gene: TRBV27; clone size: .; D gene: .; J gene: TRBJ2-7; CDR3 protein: CASSPTRLSYEQYF; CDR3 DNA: TGTGCCAGCAGTCCGACCCGACTTTCCTACGAGCAGTACTTC
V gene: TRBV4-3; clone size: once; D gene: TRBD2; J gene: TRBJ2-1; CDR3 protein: CASSRPLAGHYNEQFF; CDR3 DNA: TGCGCCAGCAGCCGACCACTAGCGGGACACTACAATGAGCAGTTCTTC
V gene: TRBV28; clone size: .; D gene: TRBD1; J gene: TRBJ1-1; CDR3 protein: CASRLDRVRGEAFF; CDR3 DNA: TGTGCCAGCCGATTGGACAGGGTAAGGGGTGAAGCTTTCTTT
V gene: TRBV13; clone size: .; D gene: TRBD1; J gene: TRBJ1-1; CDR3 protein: CASSVTGKGVGTEAFF; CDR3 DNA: TGTGCCAGCAGCGTGACAGGGAAAGGCGTTGGCACTGAAGCTTTCTTT
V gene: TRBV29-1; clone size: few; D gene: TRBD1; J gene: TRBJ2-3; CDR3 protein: CSVEPGTGSTDTQYF; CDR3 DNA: TGCAGCGTCGAGCCCGGGACAGGGAGCACAGATACGCAGTATTTT
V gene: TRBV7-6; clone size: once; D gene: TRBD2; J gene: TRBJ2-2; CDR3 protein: CASSSRLAGHTGELFF; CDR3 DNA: TGTGCCAGCAGCTCGCGACTAGCGGGACACACCGGGGAGCTGTTTTTT
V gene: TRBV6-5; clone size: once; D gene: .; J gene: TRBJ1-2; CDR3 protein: CASSSGEDYGYTF; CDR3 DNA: TGTGCCAGCAGTTCCGGGGAGGACTATGGCTACACCTTC
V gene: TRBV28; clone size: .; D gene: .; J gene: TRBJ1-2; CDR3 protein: CASTGRGGYGYTF; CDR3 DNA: TGTGCCAGCACCGGCCGTGGCGGCTATGGCTACACCTTC
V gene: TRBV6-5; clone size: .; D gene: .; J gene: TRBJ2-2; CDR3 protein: CASSYDRNTGELFF; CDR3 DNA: TGTGCCAGCAGTTACGATAGAAACACCGGGGAGCTGTTTTTT
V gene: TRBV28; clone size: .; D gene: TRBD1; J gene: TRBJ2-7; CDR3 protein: CASRGPGGQGFGEQYF; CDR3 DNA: TGTGCCAGCAGAGGCCCGGGGGGACAGGGTTTTGGCGAGCAGTACTTC
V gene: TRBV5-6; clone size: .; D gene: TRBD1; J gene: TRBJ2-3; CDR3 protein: CASNRGYTDTQYF; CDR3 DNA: TGTGCCAGTAACAGGGGGTACACAGATACGCAGTATTTT
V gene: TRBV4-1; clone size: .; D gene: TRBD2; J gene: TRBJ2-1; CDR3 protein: CVSTKTGLAGANEQFF; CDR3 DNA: TGCGTCAGCACCAAAACCGGGCTAGCGGGGGCCAATGAGCAGTTCTTC
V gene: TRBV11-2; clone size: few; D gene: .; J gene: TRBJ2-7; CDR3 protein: CASSLVGGYYEQYF; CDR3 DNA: TGTGCCAGCAGCTTAGTGGGGGGTTACTACGAGCAGTACTTC
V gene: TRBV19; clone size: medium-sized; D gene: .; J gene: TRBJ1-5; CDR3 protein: CASSISGASQPQHF; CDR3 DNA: TGTGCCAGTAGCATCTCAGGGGCTAGTCAGCCCCAGCATTTT
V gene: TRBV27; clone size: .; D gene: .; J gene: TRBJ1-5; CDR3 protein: CASSAGTGSNQPQHF; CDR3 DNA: TGTGCCAGCAGTGCCGGGACTGGTAGCAATCAGCCCCAGCATTTT
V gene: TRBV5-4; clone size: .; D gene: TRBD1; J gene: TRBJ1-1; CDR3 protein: CASSPGDRGSWAEAFF; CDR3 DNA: TGTGCCAGCAGCCCGGGCGACAGGGGCTCTTGGGCTGAAGCTTTCTTT
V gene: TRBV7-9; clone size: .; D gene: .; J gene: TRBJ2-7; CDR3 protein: CASRYGDEQYF; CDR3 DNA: TGTGCCAGCAGGTATGGAGACGAGCAGTACTTC
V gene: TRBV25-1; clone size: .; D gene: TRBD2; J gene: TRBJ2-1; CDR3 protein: CASSLTSGREQFF; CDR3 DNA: TGTGCCAGCAGTTTGACTAGCGGGAGGGAGCAGTTCTTC
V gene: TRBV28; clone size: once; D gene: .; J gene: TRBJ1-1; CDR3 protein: CASRSRDTEAFF; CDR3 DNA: TGTGCCAGCAGAAGCAGGGACACTGAAGCTTTCTTT
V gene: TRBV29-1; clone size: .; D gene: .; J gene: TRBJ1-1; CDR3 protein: CSVELGAREAFF; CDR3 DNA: TGCAGCGTTGAATTAGGGGCGCGTGAAGCTTTCTTT
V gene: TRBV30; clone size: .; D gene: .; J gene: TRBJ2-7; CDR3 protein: CAWSVSQLAIEQYF; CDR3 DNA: TGTGCCTGGAGTGTAAGTCAGCTAGCAATCGAGCAGTACTTC